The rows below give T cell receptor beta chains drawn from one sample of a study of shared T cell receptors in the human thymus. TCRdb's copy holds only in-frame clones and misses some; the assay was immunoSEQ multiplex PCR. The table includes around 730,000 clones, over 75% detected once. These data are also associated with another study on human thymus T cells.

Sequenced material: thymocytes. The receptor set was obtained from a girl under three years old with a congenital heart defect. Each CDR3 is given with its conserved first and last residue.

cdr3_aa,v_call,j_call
CASSSSSEDCNYGYTF,TRBV28,TRBJ1-2
CASSLRGFGYTF,TRBV7-2,TRBJ1-2
CASSPTSTTGSQFF,TRBV7-2,TRBJ2-1
CASSATGRSHNEQFF,TRBV7-9,TRBJ2-1
CASGTVYEQYF,TRBV6-5,TRBJ2-7
CSVLSDLPKSRWEQFF,TRBV29-1,TRBJ2-1
CARSRGQGASGEQYF,TRBV5-3,TRBJ2-7
CASSLDNWDREVEQYF,TRBV5-8,TRBJ2-7
CASRVDRVPVYGYTF,TRBV5-5,TRBJ1-2
CASSPSGGANSPLHF,TRBV4-1,TRBJ1-6
CASSLFRHYGYTF,TRBV13,TRBJ1-2
CASSNRTGGGTDTQYF,TRBV14,TRBJ2-3
CASSMLAGGTDEQFF,TRBV19,TRBJ2-1
CASSQVVDRGTEAFF,TRBV4-1,TRBJ1-1
CASSQDVLYEQYF,TRBV4-3,TRBJ2-7
CASSLNYRAVEGRNTEAFF,TRBV5-6,TRBJ1-1
CASGAPGQGIAFF,TRBV7-9,TRBJ1-1
CASSLGCDRGPEEQYF,TRBV5-1,TRBJ2-7
CASSLKKGAGILLLGETQYF,TRBV27,TRBJ2-5
CASSEWGGTDTQYF,TRBV2,TRBJ2-3
CASSPGSDRLSNEQFF,TRBV14,TRBJ2-1
CASSLRGGAEDEQFF,TRBV27,TRBJ2-1
CASSPSRAPFTEAFF,TRBV18,TRBJ1-1
CASSRRQLTSGVYNEQFF,TRBV7-9,TRBJ2-1
CASSEGCRGCTDTQYF,TRBV6-1,TRBJ2-3
CATKPGARDEKLFF,TRBV27,TRBJ1-4
CASSNIMGPLYGYTF,TRBV7-9,TRBJ1-2
CATRQRRGQTNTEAFF,TRBV15,TRBJ1-1
CASTGTGTGVNYGYTF,TRBV5-1,TRBJ1-2
CSGGDQGYTF,TRBV20-1,TRBJ1-2
CASSQDGQGDQPQHF,TRBV4-1,TRBJ1-5
CASSLVGGFGSPLHF,TRBV5-8,TRBJ1-6
CASSLDRGQQYF,TRBV5-1,TRBJ2-7
CASRPHWGDTNEKLFF,TRBV2,TRBJ1-4
CASSLMGGVDEQYF,TRBV7-3,TRBJ2-7
CASSSHRGEFNYGYTF,TRBV28,TRBJ1-2
CASSFWSVQGVAYEQYF,TRBV7-9,TRBJ2-7
CASRSTGAGETQYF,TRBV6-5,TRBJ2-5
CASSYKGSSGETQYF,TRBV6-6,TRBJ2-5
CASRTQEKLFF,TRBV6-1,TRBJ1-4
CASSQGAGDSPLHF,TRBV4-3,TRBJ1-6